The sequence of this T cell receptor beta chain was determined in a study of kidney transplant recipient with SARS-CoV-2 infection. The length of the CDR3 is 17 residues. CDR1 is MNHGY, CDR2 SAAAGT, per germline. V lost 5 bases, J lost 4 bases, and 23 bases lay in between. In this sample, this clonotype turned up many times. TCRdb re-called the reads with MiXCR, one entry per CDR3 protein. Here the sample spans about 250,000 distinct CDR3 sequences, around 26% being singletons. The rearrangement links TRBV6-8 to TRBJ1-2; D unclear. The source of this sequence is a male patient aged 30 to 40 who had COVID-19 and was a kidney transplant recipient. Some T cells could come from the graft donor. Material: a blood sample, obtained at baseline and on roughly day 110 from a kidney transplant recipient. The CDR3 DNA is TGTGCCAGCAGTCAACCCCGACGCTCTAGAAAGACCTATGGCTACACCTTC. Translation gives CASSQPRRSRKTYGYTF.